The 26 T cell receptor beta chains given below trace back to one sample, sequenced in a study of cytotoxic CD8 clonotypes in ibrutinib-treated CLL. TCRdb's table, derived via immunoSEQ multiplex PCR, lists solely in-frame clones and lacks some. The sample lists 40,000 or so clones, around 70% seen once, with roughly a tenth in the top ten. Material: PBMCs, obtained at disease progression, from a patient treated with ibrutinib. The receptors originated from a human donor with chronic lymphocytic leukemia.

This clone has only a few counts. J is TRBJ1-1 and V is TRBV13; no firm D call. Looked up from germline, CDR1 is PRHDT and CDR2 is FYEKMQ (reference sequence). V dropped 4 bases and J dropped 7 bases, with 13 bases sitting between them. The CDR3 totals 13 residues. CDR3 nucleotides: TGTGCCAGCAGCTCCCAATGGGGTGGTGAAGCTTTCTTT. Protein product: CASSSQWGGEAFF. Complete variable domain (other parts from reference TRBV13 and TRBJ1-1): AAGVIQSPRHLIKEKRETATLKCYPIPRHDTVYWYQQGPGQDPQFLISFYEKMQSDKGSIPDRFSAQQFSDYHSELNMSSLELGDSALYFCASSSQWGGEAFFGQGTRLTVV.

This clone occurred once. The chain employs TRBV30 and TRBJ2-5; unclear D gene. The ends were cut back, 5 bases at V and 5 bases at J, with 12 bases in the middle. The CDR3 is 12 residues long. The germline gives CDR1 GTSNPN, CDR2 SVGIG (reference sequence). CDR3 in amino acids: CAWGRVLETQYF. The CDR3 region has the DNA TGTGCCTGGGGTCGGGTTTTGGAGACCCAGTACTTC. Variable domain in full (rest from reference TRBV30 and TRBJ2-5): SQTIHQWPATLVQPVGSPLSLECTVEGTSNPNLYWYRQAAGRGLQLLFYSVGIGQISSEVPQNLSASRPQDRQFILSSKKLLLSDSGFYLCAWGRVLETQYFGPGTRLLVL.

The rearrangement uses TRBV5-4 and TRBJ2-3, with TRBD1 matching 8 bases. The CDR3 length is 14 residues. CDR1 SGHNT and CDR2 YYREEE come from the germline V gene (reference sequence). V lost 1 base and J lost 6; bases outside the gene matches: 4. The CDR3 bases are TGTGCCAGCAGCTTGTCGCAGGGGGCCGATACGCAGTATTTT. Translation gives CASSLSQGADTQYF. Full variable domain (remainder filled in from reference TRBV5-4 and TRBJ2-3): ETGVTQSPTHLIKTRGQQVTLRCSSQSGHNTVSWYQQALGQGPQFIFQYYREEENGRGNFPPRFSGLQFPNYSSELNVNALELDDSALYLCASSLSQGADTQYFGPGTRLTVL.

J is TRBJ1-1 and V is TRBV28; 8 nucleotides match TRBD1. The J segment lost 6 bases and the V segment lost 7 bases, leaving 10 bases of the junction unmatched. This CDR3 contains 14 residues. Per germline, CDR1 MDHEN and CDR2 SYDVKM. The CDR3 protein is CASTITGGVSEAFF. The CDR3 nucleotides read TGTGCCAGCACCATAACAGGGGGAGTCTCTGAAGCTTTCTTT.

This clone has just one count. This rearrangement joins TRBV4-2 to TRBJ1-1; D ambiguous. CDR3 length equals 15 residues. CDR1 is LGHNA and CDR2 is YNFKEQ in the germline V gene. The V and J ends lost 1 base and 1 base respectively, with 10 bases between them. The CDR3 sequence is CASSQGSFQNTEAFF. The CDR3 DNA reads as TGTGCCAGCAGCCAAGGTTCCTTTCAGAACACTGAAGCTTTCTTT.

This clone was found a few times. V and J are TRBV19 and TRBJ1-2; D unresolved. This CDR3 is 11 amino acids long. Germline assignment: CDR1 LNHDA and CDR2 SQIVND (reference sequence). Trimming took 4 bases from V and 5 from J, leaving 5 bases between them. In nucleotides, the CDR3 is TGTGCCAGTAGTACGCAGTATGGCTACACCTTC. Protein: CASSTQYGYTF.

The chain recombines TRBV2 with TRBJ2-7, with TRBD1 as a possible D gene (5 bases). The V end was cut by 6 bases, the J end by 0 bases, with 15 bases between. Per germline, CDR1 SNHLY and CDR2 FYNNEI. This CDR3 has 15 residues. The CDR3 nucleotides read TGTGCCAGCAGCCCCTCGACAGCTAGCTCCTACGAGCAGTACTTC. This sequence encodes CASSPSTASSYEQYF.

This clone was recorded a few times. The chain carries TRBV11-2 and TRBJ2-3, with D perhaps matching TRBD1 (6 bases). Germline CDR1 and CDR2: SGHAT and FQNNGV. The CDR3 spans 14 residues. Trimming left V 1 base short and J 6 bases short, with 11 bases between. This CDR3 is CASSLAAGVDTQYF. Written as DNA, the CDR3 is TGTGCCAGCAGCTTAGCGGCAGGGGTGGATACGCAGTATTTT.

This clone turned up a few times. The CDR3: CASSSTGNTGELFF. CDR3 coding DNA: TGTGCCAGCAGTAGTACAGGGAACACCGGGGAGCTGTTTTTT. The chain carries TRBV6-1 and TRBJ2-2; D may be TRBD1 (5 bases). The CDR3 spans 14 residues. V was pared by 5 bases and J by 1 base, with 8 bases between. Germline V gene sequence: CDR1 MNHNS, CDR2 SASEGT.

The J gene is TRBJ2-1, the V gene TRBV19, with 12 bases lining up with TRBD2. The V gene's germline CDR1 is LNHDA and CDR2 SQIVND (reference sequence). J was trimmed by 8 bases and V by 3 bases; bases with no gene match: 5. CDR3 size: 15 residues. CDR3 residues: CASSMLAGGPDEQFF. The CDR3 DNA reads as TGTGCCAGTAGTATGCTAGCGGGAGGGCCGGATGAGCAGTTCTTC.

V is TRBV2 and J is TRBJ1-1; a possible D gene is TRBD1 (5 bases). The germline gives CDR1 SNHLY, CDR2 FYNNEI. Between the trimmed V and J ends, which lost 5 bases and 10 bases, there was a span of 17 bases. The length of the CDR3 is 13 residues. For the CDR3, the DNA is TGTGCCAGCAGTCTACTAAAGGGACGCAGAGCTTTCTTT. Protein product: CASSLLKGRRAFF.

The genes are TRBV11-3 and TRBJ2-5; 8 positions agree with TRBD2. V trimming: 0 bases; J trimming: 4 bases; junction bases outside the gene matches: 4. There are 15 residues in the CDR3. Looked up from germline, CDR1 is SGHNT and CDR2 is YENEEA. The CDR3 loop reads CASSLEGLAGETQYF. The CDR3 coding sequence is TGTGCCAGCAGCTTAGAAGGACTAGCTGGAGAGACCCAGTACTTC.

The rearrangement uses TRBV7-9 and TRBJ2-7; TRBD2 matches at 12 bases. The length of the CDR3 is 16 residues. Germline assignment: CDR1 SEHNR and CDR2 FQNEAQ (reference sequence). V lost 9 bases and J lost 6; bases outside the gene matches: 15. DNA for the CDR3: TGTGCCAGGAATCTAGCGGGAGGGCCGGAACCCCGCGAGCAGTACTTC. This gives the protein CARNLAGGPEPREQYF.

CDR3 in DNA: TGTGCCAGCAGTTCACAGGGGGTGAACACTGAAGCTTTCTTT. Encoded protein: CASSSQGVNTEAFF. The chain has TRBV2 and TRBJ1-1; TRBD1 agrees at 8 bases. This CDR3 contains 14 residues. Unmatched junction bases numbered 2, after V lost 5 bases and J lost 0 bases. The germline V gene encodes CDR1 SNHLY and CDR2 FYNNEI.

This chain connects TRBV13 to TRBJ2-7; no reliable D call. Germline CDR1 PRHDT, CDR2 FYEKMQ (reference sequence). The CDR3 totals 15 residues. Trimming left V 4 bases short and J 1 base short, with 14 bases between. CDR3 amino acids: CASSSPGSASYEQYF. In DNA form, the CDR3 reads TGTGCCAGCAGCTCACCGGGCTCTGCGTCCTACGAGCAGTACTTC.

V gene TRBV5-1 combines with J gene TRBJ2-7, with D possibly TRBD2 on 5 matching bases. V was pared by 2 bases and J by 1 base, with 10 bases between. The CDR3 totals 14 residues. Germline CDR1 SGHRS, CDR2 YFSETQ. CDR3 amino acids: CASSFGRDSYEQYF. The DNA for the CDR3 is TGCGCCAGCAGCTTCGGACGGGATTCCTACGAGCAGTACTTC.

This chain links TRBV19 with TRBJ1-5; weak D call: TRBD1 (5 bases). CDR1 and CDR2 (germline): LNHDA, SQIVND (reference sequence). V lost 3 bases and J 2 bases, leaving 17 bases between the germline ends. The CDR3 has 17 amino acids. DNA for the CDR3: TGTGCCAGTAGTATTATTGGGGTAGGGGTCGGCAATCAGCCCCAGCATTTT. Translated: CASSIIGVGVGNQPQHF.

This chain joins TRBV2 and TRBJ1-1; tentatively, D is TRBD1 (5 bases). Germline V gene data show CDR1 as SNHLY and CDR2 as FYNNEI. The CDR3 is 15 residues long. The V end lost 4 bases, the J end lost 5 bases, and 17 bases lay between the germline ends. CDR3 in amino acids: CASSAPWDRETEAFF. DNA for the CDR3: TGTGCCAGCAGTGCTCCATGGGACCGGGAGACTGAAGCTTTCTTT.

The chain has TRBV14 and TRBJ2-7; D remains ambiguous. Germline V gene sequence: CDR1 SGHDN, CDR2 FVKESK. Trimming pared 4 bases from V and 4 bases from J, leaving 8 bases between. The CDR3 extends over 12 amino acids. CDR3 residues: CASSRMGYEQYF. Here the CDR3 DNA reads TGTGCCAGCAGCCGGATGGGGTACGAGCAGTACTTC.

The chain carries TRBV6-5 and TRBJ2-7; D gene ambiguous. The V end was cut by 0 bases, the J end by 0 bases, with 9 bases between. Looked up from germline, CDR1 is MNHEY and CDR2 is SVGAGI. The CDR3 sequence is 15 residues long. The CDR3 DNA is TGTGCCAGCAGTTACTCGCCGCAGTTCTCCTACGAGCAGTACTTC. Its translation is CASSYSPQFSYEQYF.

This clone is a singleton in its sample. The CDR3 protein is CATGATRDYGYTF. The CDR3 nucleotides are TGTGCCACGGGCGCGACGCGGGACTATGGCTACACCTTC. The chain combines TRBV25-1 with TRBJ1-2; D is uncertain. Deletions cut 10 bases from V and 3 bases from J, with 15 bases between. The CDR3 is made up of 13 amino acids. Germline CDR1 and CDR2: MGHDK and SYGVNS.

The table lists this clone with a few counts. The chain recombines TRBV6-5 with TRBJ2-1; unclear D gene. Germline values: CDR1 MNHEY, CDR2 SVGAGI. V dropped 6 bases and J dropped 5 bases, with 17 bases sitting between them. The CDR3 consists of 15 residues. The DNA of the CDR3 is TGTGCCAGCAGCACCCAGCTAGGCGTTAACAATGAGCAGTTCTTC. Residues: CASSTQLGVNNEQFF.

J is TRBJ2-1 and V is TRBV4-2; D is perhaps TRBD2 (6 bases). The CDR3 is made up of 17 amino acids. Trimming left V 1 base short and J 5 bases short, with 18 bases between. Germline V gene sequence: CDR1 LGHNA, CDR2 YNFKEQ. The CDR3 nucleotides are TGTGCCAGCAGCCAAGCCCCAATGGGGGGACTCCACAATGAGCAGTTCTTC. Its translation is CASSQAPMGGLHNEQFF.

V gene TRBV11-2 combines with J gene TRBJ2-7; the D is unclear. The germline V gene has CDR1 SGHAT and CDR2 FQNNGV. The CDR3 covers 11 residues. Between the trimmed V and J ends, which lost 6 bases and 2 bases, there was a span of 5 bases. Written as DNA, the CDR3 is TGTGCCAGCAGTCCTGCCTACGAGCAGTACTTC. Its protein product is CASSPAYEQYF.

The chain links TRBV27 to TRBJ2-7; possible D gene TRBD1, 6 bases. Germline loops: CDR1 MNHEY, CDR2 SMNVEV (reference sequence). Trimming removed 8 bases at V and 1 base at J, with 9 bases between. The CDR3 sequence is 12 residues long. The CDR3 nucleotides read TGTGCCAGCTTCGGACAGTCCTACGAGCAGTACTTC. It codes for CASFGQSYEQYF.

This clone was seen a single time. The rearrangement uses TRBV4-1 and TRBJ1-3, with D maybe TRBD1 (5 bases). V was cut by 3 bases and J by 7 bases, with 10 bases left in between. CDR3 length: 13 amino acids. The germline V gene has CDR1 MGHRA and CDR2 YSYEKL. DNA of the CDR3: TGCGCCAGCAGCCACACGGGGGAGAACACCATATATTTT. Protein: CASSHTGENTIYF.